Sequencing of this TCR beta chain was carried out in a study of CD8+ T cells in alopecia areata (dated by TCRdb to 2016 to 2018). The study in broad terms: The treated patients took part in an open-label pilot trial in which moderate-to-severe alopecia areata was treated with oral tofacitinib at 5 to 10 mg twice daily. Patients received tofacitinib for 6 to 18 months and were then followed off drug for 6 months to check for delayed response and recurrence. For the treated patients, the SALT score, which quantifies what percentage of scalp surface area is affected, served as the measure of disease severity. To study T cell clonal expansion in alopecia areata, the researchers applied high-throughput TCRbeta sequencing to both the C3H/HeJ mouse model and human patients. On the human side, TCRbeta sequencing was run on scalp tissue and on sorted CD4+ and CD8+ peripheral blood T cells from healthy controls and from alopecia areata patients with either patchy or totalis/universalis disease. Tofacitinib-treated patients had biopsies at baseline and at 4 and 24 weeks of treatment, with a later scalp biopsy in several patients. Clonality in the scalp was compared among normal scalp (n=4), patchy alopecia areata scalp (n=8), and alopecia totalis/universalis scalp (n=8). RNA came from the PAXgene miRNA kit for fixed scalp, the miRNeasy kit for PBMCs, and the RNeasy kit for mouse skin. immunoSEQ multiplex PCR using 35 Vbeta forward primers and 13 Jbeta reverse primers was used to amplify TCRbeta CDR3 regions.

The sample's treatment or condition label, in plain terms: oral pan-JAK inhibitor, 5-10 mg twice daily. Peripheral blood and lesional scalp punch biopsies were obtained from patients with alopecia areata. PBMCs were isolated by density centrifugation and stained for CD3, CD4 and CD8, and CD4+ and CD8+ T cells were sorted on a FACSAria. Libraries were built with the immunoSEQ multiplex PCR assay. RNA was extracted from all samples and reverse transcribed into cDNA as template for TCR sequencing. First-strand cDNA was synthesized using SuperScript III with a 2:1 mix of oligo-dT and random hexamers. A synthetic immune receptor repertoire was used to measure amplification bias, and any remaining bias was corrected computationally. Processing in the source paper ran as follows. Raw reads were preprocessed to remove errors, and CDR3 was defined according to IMGT conventions as the region from the conserved cysteine to phenylalanine. Clonality was computed as 1 minus the Shannon entropy, with the entropy normalized by log2 of the number of productive unique TCRs. Scalp TCRbeta sequences were cross-referenced with sorted blood CD4 and CD8 repertoires so that the CD4 or CD8 identity of scalp clones could be inferred. TCRdb stores this immuneACCESS table with in-frame sequences only. Part of the clones is absent; in the studies checked, under half of the shortfall reflects unresolved V genes, and no reason is known for the rest. V and J calls and clone size are copied from that table; D and trimming were computed from the DNA. The sample yields 150,000 to 200,000 clones; under 80% were counted once. Together, the top ten hold about 1.3% of the sample.

Concerning this clone itself: Its target antigen remains unknown. Base qualities were left out, and no much larger clone turns up one base away.

General study outcomes and caveats: Because the treated cohort was small and included a single nonresponder, larger studies are needed to assess links between baseline CD8+ expansion and response. Resident alphabeta T cells in normal human skin are also sequenced, complicating scalp TCR repertoire analysis, unlike mouse skin dominated by gammadelta T cells. TCR sequences shared between patients were less clear than in mice, possibly partly because of HLA diversity in the patient population. During tofacitinib treatment, many expanded lesional clones stuck around in both scalp and blood, and this persistence may partly explain why relapse happens after treatment is stopped. Tofacitinib significantly decreased scalp clonality and the number of expanded CD8+ clones among the top 100 scalp clones. Lesional scalp, especially in alopecia totalis/universalis, showed higher clonality and more expanded CD8+ clones than normal scalp, suggesting antigenic drive.

Including cysteine and phenylalanine, the CDR3 has 13 amino acids. This entry keeps only the CDR3 DNA: 39 bases, framed from base 1. Per the germline V gene, SQVTM is the CDR1 and ANQGSEA is the CDR2. Relative to germline, V is 3 bases shorter and J is 4 bases shorter, with 12 bases between their ends. The source is a human donor with alopecia areata. The input for sequencing was CD4+ T cells sorted from blood, taken at approximately week 50, from a patient treated with tofacitinib. The chain employs TRBV29-1 and TRBJ1-2, with the D gene not clear enough to name. The CDR3 in this case is CSVEEEPIYGYTF. The base sequence is TGCAGCGTTGAGGAGGAACCCATCTATGGCTACACCTTC.